The 24 T cell receptor beta chains listed next were all sequenced from one sample in a study of patients and donors after allogeneic stem cell transplantation. TCRdb called the RT-PCR reads again in MiXCR, with one record for every CDR3 protein. The table records roughly 150,000 distinct CDR3 sequences, roughly 24% of them present only once. Material for sequencing was blood, either unsorted or a sorted T cell fraction (not recorded which). The receptors were sampled from a human donor who was either an allogeneic HSCT recipient or a stem cell or donor lymphocyte infusion donor (not recorded which). It is not recorded whose cells these are; they may come from a transplant donor.

This clonotype was detected only a few times. The genes are TRBV27 and TRBJ1-1; TRBD1 matches at 9 bases. CDR1 and CDR2 from the germline V gene are MNHEY and SMNVEV (reference sequence). The CDR3 extends over 15 amino acids. J was trimmed by 1 base and V by 6 bases; bases with no gene match: 6. The CDR3 protein is CASRPGTGRNTEAFF. Written as DNA, the CDR3 is TGTGCCAGCAGACCCGGGACAGGGCGGAACACTGAAGCTTTCTTT.

The chain links TRBV6-6 to TRBJ2-4; 12 nucleotides line up with TRBD2. Germline CDR1 and CDR2: MNHNY and SVGAGI (reference sequence). Losses at the gene ends were 4 bases for V and 7 bases for J; bases not matched to a gene: 8. The CDR3 sequence is 16 residues long. CDR3 loop: CASSLRLAGDGNIQYF. Here the CDR3 DNA reads TGTGCCAGCAGTTTGCGACTAGCGGGGGATGGGAACATTCAGTACTTC.

There are a few counts of this clonotype. The J gene is TRBJ1-1, the V gene TRBV5-1, with 9 bases fitting TRBD1. J was trimmed by 7 bases and V by 2 bases; bases with no gene match: 12. The CDR3 is made up of 16 amino acids. Germline CDR1 reads SGHRS; CDR2 reads YFSETQ. CDR3 amino acids: CASSFGDRGLVGEAFF. The DNA of the CDR3 is TGCGCCAGCAGCTTTGGTGACAGGGGGTTAGTCGGTGAAGCTTTCTTT. The full variable domain, with the rest looked up from reference TRBV5-1 and TRBJ1-1, is KAGVTQTPRYLIKTRGQQVTLSCSPISGHRSVSWYQQTPGQGLQFLFEYFSETQRNKGNFPGRFSGRQFSNSRSEMNVSTLELGDSALYLCASSFGDRGLVGEAFFGQGTRLTVV.

This CDR3 reads CASGIHRDKISTDTQYF. The DNA of the CDR3 is TGTGCCAGCGGAATTCACCGGGACAAAATTAGCACAGATACGCAGTATTTT. This chain links TRBV7-9 with TRBJ2-3; possibly TRBD1 for D (6 bases). Germline V gene lookup returns CDR1 SEHNR and CDR2 FQNEAQ (reference sequence). There are 17 residues in the CDR3. Between the trimmed V and J ends, which lost 8 bases and 0 bases, there was a span of 21 bases. Variable domain in full (rest from reference TRBV7-9 and TRBJ2-3): DTGVSQNPRHKITKRGQNVTFRCDPISEHNRLYWYRQTLGQGPEFLTYFQNEAQLEKSRLLSDRFSAERPKGSFSTLEIQRTEQGDSAMYLCASGIHRDKISTDTQYFGPGTRLTVL.

This clonotype was found once. The chain carries TRBV29-1 and TRBJ2-3, with 7 bases that match TRBD1. The CDR3 covers 16 residues. V trimming: 5 bases; J trimming: 1 base; junction bases outside the gene matches: 12. Germline V gene data show CDR1 as SQVTM and CDR2 as ANQGSEA. CDR3 sequence: CSVSSRQGRGTDTQYF. The CDR3 nucleotides read TGCAGCGTTTCATCTAGACAGGGCAGGGGCACAGATACGCAGTATTTT.

This clonotype showed up many times. J is TRBJ2-7 and V is TRBV6-2 or TRBV6-3, with D uncertain. The CDR3 runs 15 residues. The V gene lost 6 bases and the J gene lost 3 bases, with 18 bases spanning the gap. Germline V CDR1 and CDR2: MNHEY, SVGEGT. The CDR3 spells CASSQLSSFFYEQYF. The CDR3 nucleotides are TGTGCCAGCAGCCAACTATCCTCTTTTTTCTACGAGCAGTACTTC.

Worth noting for this clonotype: At one boundary the junction diverges from the germline segment, which might be a read error. The V and J genes are TRBV20-1 and TRBJ1-2; possible D gene TRBD1, 6 bases. Germline V gene data show CDR1 as DFQATT and CDR2 as SNEGSKA (reference sequence). The CDR3 spans 10 residues. CDR3 nucleotide sequence: TGCAGTGCTTCGGGACAACCCGGGGTCTTC. The encoded protein is CSASGQPGVF.

This clonotype was picked up a small number of times. The J gene is TRBJ1-6, the V gene TRBV4-1; D uncertain. There are 13 residues in the CDR3. Per germline, CDR1 MGHRA and CDR2 YSYEKL. V gave up 1 base and J gave up 10 bases, with 8 bases separating them. The DNA of the CDR3 is TGCGCCAGCAGCCAAGTTATGTGGTCACCCCTCCACTTT. This sequence encodes CASSQVMWSPLHF.

This clonotype has only a few counts. The CDR3 coding sequence is TGTGCCAGCAGTTCACGAGACAGGGCCGAAAAACTGTTTTTT. Its protein is CASSSRDRAEKLFF. The J gene is TRBJ1-4, the V gene TRBV12-3 or TRBV12-4, with 7 bases lining up with TRBD1. This CDR3 has 14 residues. The trim removed 4 bases at V and 8 bases at J, leaving 7 bases unmatched.

This chain connects TRBV5-5 to TRBJ2-5, with 10 bases identical to TRBD1. The CDR3 runs to 16 residues. Trimming at V came to 5 bases and at J to 1 base, leaving 8 bases not matched to a gene. From germline, CDR1 is SGHKS and CDR2 YYEKEE (reference sequence). CDR3 bases: TGTGCCAGCAGACCTGGGACAGGGGTCTTCCAAGAGACCCAGTACTTC. Translation gives CASRPGTGVFQETQYF. Based on the CDR3 plus reference TRBV5-5 and TRBJ2-5, the full variable domain is DAGVTQSPTHLIKTRGQQVTLRCSPISGHKSVSWYQQVLGQGPQFIFQYYEKEERGRGNFPDRFSARQFPNYSSELNVNALLLGDSALYLCASRPGTGVFQETQYFGPGTRLLVL.

This chain uses TRBV4-2 with TRBJ2-7; no clear D gene. The germline CDR1 and CDR2 sequences are LGHNA and YNFKEQ. The CDR3 is made up of 15 amino acids. The V end was cut by 0 bases, the J end by 3 bases, with 12 bases between. The CDR3 loop is CASSQDDQESYEQYF. CDR3 nucleotides: TGTGCCAGCAGCCAAGATGACCAGGAGAGCTACGAGCAGTACTTC.

The chain has TRBV5-1 and TRBJ1-1; 7 bases are a match to TRBD1. V shed 0 bases, J shed 5 bases, and the junction held 4 bases outside the gene matches. There are 14 residues in the CDR3. CDR1 is SGHRS and CDR2 is YFSETQ in the germline V gene. The DNA of the CDR3 is TGCGCCAGCAGCTTGGCCAGGGGGGGTACTGAAGCTTTCTTT. It specifies CASSLARGGTEAFF.

The chain combines TRBV28 with TRBJ1-5, with unresolved D. Germline V gene lookup returns CDR1 MDHEN and CDR2 SYDVKM. Trimming took 3 bases from V and 2 from J, leaving 20 bases between them. This CDR3 contains 18 residues. CDR3 bases: TGTGCCAGCAGTTTTTGGACCCGGGCCATGTTTGGCAATCAGCCCCAGCATTTT. Amino acids: CASSFWTRAMFGNQPQHF.

This clonotype appeared a few times. The gene calls are TRBV5-1 and TRBJ1-1; 8 nucleotides match TRBD1. Germline CDR1 is SGHRS and CDR2 is YFSETQ. CDR3 length: 17 residues. With 1 base clipped from V and 5 bases from J, the junction kept 13 bases outside the gene matches. For the CDR3, the DNA is TGCGCCAGCAGCTTGAGCAGGGGGCCCAGCCTAGGGACTGAAGCTTTCTTT. Translated: CASSLSRGPSLGTEAFF.

This clonotype was detected only a few times. The rearrangement joins TRBV6-2 or TRBV6-3 to TRBJ2-7, with TRBD2 matching over 9 bases. The CDR3 spans 15 residues. V shed 5 bases and J 2 bases; nucleotides not matched to a gene: 7. The germline V gene has CDR1 MNHEY and CDR2 SVGEGT. In DNA, the CDR3 is TGTGCCAGCAGTCCCTTAGCGGGAGACCCCTACGAGCAGTACTTC. It translates to CASSPLAGDPYEQYF.

This clonotype was picked up many times. This chain connects TRBV15 to TRBJ1-1; D gene unclear. This CDR3 has 16 residues. V was cut by 1 base and J by 2 bases, with 14 bases left in between. In germline, CDR1 is LNHNV, CDR2 YYDKDF (reference sequence). In DNA form, the CDR3 reads TGTGCCACCAGCAGAGGAAAAGGTCATCCCAACACTGAAGCTTTCTTT. Translating it yields CATSRGKGHPNTEAFF.

The J gene is TRBJ2-1, the V gene TRBV4-2; 8 nucleotides match TRBD1. After removal of 3 bases from V and 0 bases from J, the junction contained 7 bases not matched to a gene. The CDR3 has 17 amino acids. Germline CDR1 reads LGHNA; CDR2 reads YNFKEQ. Here the CDR3 reads CASSHPYGTGSYNEQFF. The CDR3 bases are TGTGCCAGCAGCCATCCCTACGGGACAGGCTCCTACAATGAGCAGTTCTTC.

This clonotype was seen a handful of times. The rearrangement joins TRBV6-4 to TRBJ1-2, with a tentative D call TRBD1 (5 bases). This CDR3 is 15 amino acids long. Trimming cost V 0 bases and J 3 bases, with 11 bases left between them. Germline CDR1 MRHNA, CDR2 SNTAGT. CDR3 DNA: TGTGCCAGCAGTGACTCGAGCGAGGGGTACTATGGCTACACCTTC. Translated, it gives CASSDSSEGYYGYTF.

The rearrangement joins TRBV20-1 to TRBJ1-2; 7 bases agree with TRBD1. Trimming cost V 4 bases and J 6 bases; bases outside gene matches: 14. CDR3 length: 15 amino acids. Per the germline V gene, CDR1 is DFQATT and CDR2 is SNEGSKA (reference sequence). The CDR3 DNA is TGCAGTGCTACAAATAGACAGGGTGGATTTCATGGCTACACCTTC. Translation: CSATNRQGGFHGYTF.

This clonotype was seen a few times. The chain carries TRBV6-6 and TRBJ2-1; 10 bases align to TRBD2. Germline CDR1 MNHNY, CDR2 SVGAGI (reference sequence). The CDR3 is made up of 15 amino acids. V lost 2 bases to trimming and J lost 5 bases; unmatched junction nucleotides: 3. The CDR3 here is CASSYILAGDNEQFF. As DNA, the CDR3 is TGTGCCAGCAGTTACATCCTAGCGGGAGACAATGAGCAGTTCTTC.

In its sample, this clonotype was seen a few times. The rearrangement uses TRBV29-1 and TRBJ1-2, with 11 bases aligning to TRBD1. After removal of 4 bases from V and 3 bases from J, the junction contained 10 bases not matched to a gene. This CDR3 has 16 amino acids. Per germline, CDR1 SQVTM and CDR2 ANQGSEA. The CDR3 nucleotides read TGCAGCGTTGGCGGTGCTGGGACAGGGGGGGACTATGGCTACACCTTC. This codes for CSVGGAGTGGDYGYTF.

This clonotype appeared once. The rearrangement joins TRBV5-1 to TRBJ2-7; 7 bases match TRBD2. CDR1 and CDR2 (germline): SGHRS, YFSETQ. The CDR3 spans 15 residues. Germline trimming cut 4 bases from V and 3 bases from J; bases unmatched to any gene: 10. The CDR3 DNA reads TGCGCCAGCAGCGGGATCACCGGGAGGTTCTACGAGCAGTACTTC. Protein: CASSGITGRFYEQYF.

This clonotype was seen only a few times. The J gene is TRBJ2-5, the V gene TRBV6-5; D might be TRBD1 (5 bases). CDR1 and CDR2 (germline): MNHEY, SVGAGI. The germline V and J ends were trimmed by 10 bases and 5 bases, with 14 bases remaining between them. The length of the CDR3 is 12 residues. The CDR3 loop reads CATSGNSETQYF. CDR3 DNA sequence: TGTGCCACCTCAGGGAATTCGGAGACCCAGTACTTC.

This CDR3 reads CSVEGLGQNEQFF. The CDR3 bases are TGCAGCGTTGAGGGGCTAGGTCAAAATGAGCAGTTCTTC. This rearrangement joins TRBV29-1 to TRBJ2-1; tentatively, D is TRBD1 (5 bases). The CDR3 covers 13 residues. V was pared by 3 bases and J by 7 bases, with 13 bases between. CDR1 SQVTM and CDR2 ANQGSEA come from the germline V gene.